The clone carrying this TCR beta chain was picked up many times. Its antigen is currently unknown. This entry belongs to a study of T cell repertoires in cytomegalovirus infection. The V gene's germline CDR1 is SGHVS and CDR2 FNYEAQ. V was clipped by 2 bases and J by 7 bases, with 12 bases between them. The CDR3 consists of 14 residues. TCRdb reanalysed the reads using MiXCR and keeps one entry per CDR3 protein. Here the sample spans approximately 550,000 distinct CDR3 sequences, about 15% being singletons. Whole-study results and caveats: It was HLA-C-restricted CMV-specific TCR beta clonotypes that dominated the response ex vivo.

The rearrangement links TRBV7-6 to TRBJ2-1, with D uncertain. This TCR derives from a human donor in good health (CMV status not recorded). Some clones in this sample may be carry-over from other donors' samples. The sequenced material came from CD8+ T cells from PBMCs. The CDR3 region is CASSLRARGNEQFF. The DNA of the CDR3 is TGTGCCAGCAGCTTAAGGGCGCGAGGTAATGAGCAGTTCTTC.